Following are 29 T cell receptor beta chains from one sample sequenced in a study of blood T cells in healthy people across ages. A J-beta primer mix and a sample-barcoded 5' primer were used in a second PCR of roughly 6 to 11 cycles. One entry per CDR3 protein results from TCRdb running MiXCR on the 5' RACE reads. The table has hundreds of thousands of distinct CDR3 sequences, around two fifths seen once. Sequenced material: blood. These receptors were collected from a man in his fifties or sixties in good health.

This clonotype was observed a few times. This chain connects TRBV12-3 or TRBV12-4 to TRBJ2-3, with a tentative D call TRBD2 (6 bases). The CDR3 sequence is 15 residues long. V dropped 3 bases and J dropped 2 bases, with 12 bases sitting between them. The CDR3 region has the DNA TGTGCCAGCAGTTTGATGACGGGGGACACAGATACGCAGTATTTT. Encoded protein: CASSLMTGDTDTQYF.

The gene calls are TRBV7-9 and TRBJ2-1; D unresolved. Germline lookup yields CDR1 SEHNR and CDR2 FQNEAQ (reference sequence). The V end was cut by 2 bases, the J end by 2 bases, with 13 bases between. The CDR3 runs 16 residues. CDR3 bases: TGTGCCAGCAGCTTAAAAGTTTCTGTGACCTACAATGAGCAGTTCTTC. Encoded protein: CASSLKVSVTYNEQFF.

On this clonotype itself: This may arise from a read error, as a much more abundant clone is one base away. The J gene is TRBJ1-6, the V gene TRBV20-1, with D unclear. The CDR3 runs 14 residues. Germline loops: CDR1 DFQATT, CDR2 SNEGSKA (reference sequence). CDR3 loop: CRAKENKGNSPLHF. DNA for the CDR3: TGCAGGGCTAAGGAAAACAAGGGCAATTCACCCCTCCACTTT.

This clonotype was counted between two and nine times. The V call is TRBV7-2, the J call TRBJ2-1, with D possibly being TRBD1 (5 bases). CDR3 length equals 15 residues. V lost 6 bases and J lost 0, with 12 bases in between. CDR1 and CDR2 from the germline V gene are SGHTA and FQGNSA. The chain's CDR3 is CASREGVGSYNEQFF. As DNA, the CDR3 is TGTGCCAGCAGGGAAGGGGTCGGCTCCTACAATGAGCAGTTCTTC.

This clonotype turned up a few times. J is TRBJ2-1 and V is TRBV30; 9 bases are a match to TRBD2. The CDR3 covers 15 residues. V dropped 2 bases and J dropped 6; count of bases not matched to a gene: 8. The germline CDR1 and CDR2 sequences are GTSNPN and SVGIG (reference sequence). The CDR3 sequence: CAWSHGSGGINEQFF. CDR3 in DNA: TGTGCCTGGAGTCACGGTAGCGGGGGAATCAATGAGCAGTTCTTC. The whole variable domain, remainder taken from reference TRBV30 and TRBJ2-1, is SQTIHQWPATLVQPVGSPLSLECTVEGTSNPNLYWYRQAAGRGLQLLFYSVGIGQISSEVPQNLSASRPQDRQFILSSKKLLLSDSGFYLCAWSHGSGGINEQFFGPGTRLTVL.

This clonotype was seen only a few times. The rearrangement joins TRBV10-3 to TRBJ2-7, with no clear D. The CDR3 is 13 residues long. Germline V gene sequence: CDR1 ENHRY, CDR2 SYGVKD. Trimming cost V 3 bases and J 0 bases, with 6 bases left between them. The DNA of the CDR3 is TGTGCCATCAGTGAAGAGAACTCCTACGAGCAGTACTTC. Amino acids: CAISEENSYEQYF.

V and J are TRBV20-1 and TRBJ2-3, with D possibly matching TRBD2 (6 bases). The V gene lost 1 base and the J gene lost 6 bases, with 11 bases spanning the gap. This CDR3 comprises 13 residues. Looked up from germline, CDR1 is DFQATT and CDR2 is SNEGSKA (reference sequence). The CDR3 nucleotides are TGCAGTGCTAGAGTCACTAGCTCGGATACGCAGTATTTT. Translating gives CSARVTSSDTQYF.

This clonotype was seen only a few times. The chain couples TRBV20-1 to TRBJ2-1; D perhaps matches TRBD2 (6 bases). The germline V gene has CDR1 DFQATT and CDR2 SNEGSKA (reference sequence). Trimming removed 6 bases from V and 4 bases from J, with 22 bases in between. This CDR3 region has 16 residues. The CDR3 here is CSASPPRGVGYNEQFF. For the CDR3, the DNA is TGCAGTGCCAGCCCCCCCCGCGGGGTCGGGTACAATGAGCAGTTCTTC.

The table lists this clonotype with a few counts. The chain combines TRBV9 with TRBJ2-5; D possibly uses TRBD1 or TRBD2 (6 bases each). Between the trimmed V and J ends, which lost 2 bases and 5 bases, there was a span of 13 bases. There are 14 residues in the CDR3. Germline V gives CDR1 SGDLS, CDR2 YYNGEE. CDR3 coding DNA: TGTGCCAGCAGCGTGGGGGGCTTCGTTGAGACCCAGTACTTC. The encoded protein is CASSVGGFVETQYF.

A single count supports this clonotype. Sequence at one end of the junction differs from germline and may be a read error. The chain joins TRBV20-1 to TRBJ2-1; D gene uncertain. CDR3 length equals 14 residues. Germline values: CDR1 DFQATT, CDR2 SNEGSKA (reference sequence). CDR3 residues: CGASSKSSHNEQFF. CDR3 DNA: TGCGGTGCTAGTTCTAAGAGCTCCCACAATGAGCAGTTCTTC.

This chain connects TRBV7-2 to TRBJ2-3; tentatively, D is TRBD1 (5 bases). There are 15 residues in the CDR3. The V end lost 3 bases, the J end lost 4 bases, and 14 bases lay between the germline ends. CDR1 SGHTA and CDR2 FQGNSA come from the germline V gene. The CDR3 region is CASSFGQGYADTQYF. The DNA for the CDR3 is TGTGCCAGCAGCTTCGGGCAGGGATACGCAGATACGCAGTATTTT.

This clonotype was detected a few times. DNA for the CDR3: TGTGCCAGCAGTGATCGTGGCATGAGCTCCTACGAGCAGTACTTC. Its translation: CASSDRGMSSYEQYF. This rearrangement joins TRBV6-1 to TRBJ2-7, with unresolved D. V was pared by 3 bases and J by 0 bases, with 12 bases between. This CDR3 spans 15 amino acids. Germline V gives CDR1 MNHNS, CDR2 SASEGT.

The rearrangement links TRBV27 to TRBJ2-7; maybe TRBD1 (6 bases). The CDR3 is 13 amino acids. V lost 3 bases to trimming and J lost 5 bases, with 11 bases between them. Germline V CDR1 and CDR2: MNHEY, SMNVEV (reference sequence). The CDR3 sequence is CASSLWQGNEQYF. As DNA, the CDR3 is TGTGCCAGCAGTTTGTGGCAGGGGAACGAGCAGTACTTC.

Many counts were recorded for this clonotype. The chain employs TRBV24-1 and TRBJ2-4; 9 bases fit TRBD2. Germline V gene data show CDR1 as KGHDR and CDR2 as SFDVKD. With 7 bases clipped from V and 0 bases from J, the junction kept 9 bases outside the gene matches. This CDR3 has 17 amino acids. CDR3 region: CATSAGGLGRAKNIQYF. In nucleotides, the CDR3 is TGTGCCACCAGCGCGGGGGGGCTGGGCCGAGCCAAAAACATTCAGTACTTC.

This clonotype turned up a few times. This chain uses TRBV4-3 with TRBJ2-3; D remains ambiguous. Looked up from germline, CDR1 is LGHNA and CDR2 is YSLEER. The CDR3 is 13 residues long. V was trimmed by 1 base and J by 2 bases, leaving 4 bases between them. The CDR3 sequence is CASSQVPTDTQYF. CDR3 coding DNA: TGCGCCAGCAGCCAAGTCCCCACAGATACGCAGTATTTT.

The rearrangement uses TRBV20-1 and TRBJ2-1; D possibly corresponds to TRBD1 (6 bases). V lost 1 base and J 4 bases, leaving 11 bases between the germline ends. The length of the CDR3 is 14 residues. Per germline, CDR1 DFQATT and CDR2 SNEGSKA (reference sequence). CDR3 sequence reads: CSARVGGKYNEQFF. In DNA, the CDR3 is TGCAGTGCTAGAGTAGGGGGAAAATACAATGAGCAGTTCTTC.

The chain couples TRBV20-1 to TRBJ2-1; D not certain. The CDR3 is 15 residues long. Germline V lookup: CDR1 DFQATT, CDR2 SNEGSKA (reference sequence). Trimming stripped 6 bases from V and 6 bases from J, with 21 bases between. The DNA for the CDR3 is TGCAGTGCCCTGGCCGGAACCCGAACCTCCAATGAGCAGTTCTTC. Encoded protein: CSALAGTRTSNEQFF.

This chain links TRBV7-2 with TRBJ2-5; D unclear. Per germline, CDR1 SGHTA and CDR2 FQGNSA. The V end lost 5 bases, the J end lost 1 base, and 11 bases lay between the germline ends. There are 14 residues in the CDR3. CDR3 nucleotide sequence: TGTGCCAGCAGCGGCCCGTTAAGCCAAGAGACCCAGTACTTC. This translates into CASSGPLSQETQYF.

This sequence joins TRBV6-1 and TRBJ2-1; D unresolved. CDR3 length equals 13 residues. Germline CDR1 reads MNHNS; CDR2 reads SASEGT. The germline V and J ends were trimmed by 6 bases and 0 bases, with 6 bases remaining between them. The CDR3 nucleotides read TGTGCCAGCAGGACACCCTCCTACAATGAGCAGTTCTTC. Protein product: CASRTPSYNEQFF.

This clonotype showed up just a few times. This chain links TRBV12-3 or TRBV12-4 with TRBJ1-2, with 8 nucleotides matching TRBD1. The CDR3 consists of 13 residues. V gave up 7 bases and J gave up 7 bases; unmatched junction bases: 8. As DNA, the CDR3 is TGTGCCAGCAACCGACAGGGGAGCGGTGGCTACACCTTC. It yields the protein CASNRQGSGGYTF.

This clonotype was counted only a few times. The chain couples TRBV4-1 to TRBJ1-6; weak D call: TRBD1 (6 bases). The ends were cut back, 0 bases at V and 7 bases at J, with 13 bases in the middle. Germline assignment: CDR1 MGHRA and CDR2 YSYEKL. The CDR3 consists of 16 residues. CDR3 sequence (DNA): TGCGCCAGCAGCCAAGATGTCAGGGGAAGAAATTCACCCCTCCACTTT. Residues: CASSQDVRGRNSPLHF.

This sequence joins TRBV2 and TRBJ1-2; 7 positions match TRBD1. Germline values: CDR1 SNHLY, CDR2 FYNNEI. V shed 4 bases and J 6 bases; nucleotides not matched to a gene: 8. The CDR3 spans 14 residues. CDR3 in DNA: TGTGCCAGCAGTGTGTCCCAGGGGGTCGATGGCTACACCTTC. The encoded protein is CASSVSQGVDGYTF.

The gene calls are TRBV28 and TRBJ1-1, with 7 bases lining up with TRBD1. The CDR3 is made up of 16 amino acids. Per the germline V gene, CDR1 is MDHEN and CDR2 is SYDVKM. J lost 0 bases, V lost 5 bases, and 9 bases had no gene match. The CDR3: CASSAPGQPMNTEAFF. DNA for the CDR3: TGTGCCAGCAGTGCGCCGGGACAGCCTATGAACACTGAAGCTTTCTTT.

The chain couples TRBV6-5 to TRBJ2-3; TRBD1 agrees at 10 bases. The junction had 3 bases not matched to a gene; V was cut back by 2 bases and J by 4 bases. The CDR3 is 15 amino acids. Germline V gives CDR1 MNHEY, CDR2 SVGAGI. CDR3 region: CASSYDRGLPDTQYF. The CDR3 DNA follows: TGTGCCAGCAGTTACGACAGGGGGCTGCCAGATACGCAGTATTTT.

This sequence joins TRBV20-1 and TRBJ2-7; perhaps D is TRBD1 or TRBD2 (7 bases each). Per the germline V gene, CDR1 is DFQATT and CDR2 is SNEGSKA (reference sequence). The V end was cut by 3 bases, the J end by 2 bases, with 14 bases between. The CDR3 sequence is 14 residues long. CDR3 sequence: CSARGEGQTYEQYF. Written as DNA, the CDR3 is TGCAGTGCTAGGGGGGAGGGACAGACCTACGAGCAGTACTTC.

The J gene is TRBJ1-1, the V gene TRBV11-2, with 7 bases fitting TRBD1. Germline loops: CDR1 SGHAT, CDR2 FQNNGV. This CDR3 has 18 residues. V dropped 4 bases and J dropped 3; count of bases not matched to a gene: 17. CDR3 DNA sequence: TGTGCCAGCAGCTCGGCGCCTACTACAGGGGAAAGGGACACTGAAGCTTTCTTT. It codes for CASSSAPTTGERDTEAFF.

The chain is built from TRBV24-1 and TRBJ1-2; maybe TRBD1 (5 bases). This CDR3 has 13 residues. Germline V gene sequence: CDR1 KGHDR, CDR2 SFDVKD. V lost 4 bases, J lost 8 bases, and 13 bases lay in between. Here the CDR3 reads CATSEGTWEGYTF. CDR3 DNA sequence: TGTGCCACCAGTGAAGGGACTTGGGAAGGCTACACCTTC.

This clonotype showed up just a few times. The chain combines TRBV4-1 with TRBJ2-5; possibly TRBD2 for D (6 bases). The germline V and J ends were trimmed by 2 bases and 4 bases, with 11 bases remaining between them. The CDR3 consists of 14 residues. Germline V gives CDR1 MGHRA, CDR2 YSYEKL. The CDR3 coding sequence is TGCGCCAGCAGCCAAAAGTGGGGAGGAGAGACCCAGTACTTC. Its translation is CASSQKWGGETQYF.

This clonotype was seen ten or more times. The rearrangement uses TRBV11-2 and TRBJ1-1; TRBD1 is a possible D gene (5 bases). The germline CDR1 and CDR2 sequences are SGHAT and FQNNGV. Deletions cut 2 bases from V and 5 bases from J, with 9 bases between. This CDR3 is 13 amino acids long. The CDR3 is CASSLTRATEAFF. The DNA of the CDR3 is TGTGCCAGCAGCTTAACCAGGGCGACTGAAGCTTTCTTT.